This T cell receptor beta chain was sequenced during a study of human T cells and chemical hapten exposure. Overall study context: Patients were given diphenylcyclopropenone on the scalp weekly across the approximately 26-week study. General study results and limits: Every donor had alopecia, and their immune response may therefore differ from healthy people's. Controls formed significantly fewer large CDR3 similarity clusters than expanded TCRs did.

Concerning this clonotype: Its antigen is currently unknown.

TCRdb independently ran MiXCR on the RACE reads; one entry per CDR3 protein. The data hold over 300,000 distinct CDR3 sequences, with 5% to 6.5% observed a single time. Sample time point: pre-sensitization, week 0. The sample's treatment: therapeutic diphenylcyclopropenone sensitization with weekly scalp DPC. The TCR was taken from a woman aged 45-65 years with alopecia areata. Some clones in this sample may be carry-over from other donors' samples. This sample comprised whole blood, obtained in connection with sensitization to the hapten diphenylcyclopropenone (DPC).

CDR3: CASSHGVVTEAFF. CDR3 DNA sequence: TGTGCCAGCAGCCATGGGGTTGTCACTGAAGCTTTCTTT. J is TRBJ1-1 and V is TRBV3-1; D gene ambiguous. Trimming removed 3 bases from V and 4 bases from J, with 9 bases in between. This CDR3 spans 13 amino acids. Germline V gene sequence: CDR1 LGHDT, CDR2 YNNKEL (reference sequence). Drawing the rest from reference TRBV3-1 and TRBJ1-1, the complete variable domain is DTAVSQTPKYLVTQMGNDKSIKCEQNLGHDTMYWYKQDSKKFLKIMFSYNNKELIINETVPNRFSPKSPDKAHLNLHINSLELGDSAVYFCASSHGVVTEAFFGQGTRLTVV.